This T cell receptor beta chain was sequenced in a study of naive and memory T cell subsets. The study, taken as a whole, reports: Possibly reflecting memory cells re-expressing CD45RA, a few larger clonotypes occurred in naive repertoires, especially CD8.

Remarks on this clonotype: What it binds is not known.

Two oligonucleotides, mixed equimolar, formed the beta constant-region primer covering TRBC1 and TRBC2. Ligated cDNA was amplified by four rounds of PCR with nested alpha and beta constant-region primers and SP2. TCRdb reanalysed the UMI-ligation and nested PCR reads using MiXCR and keeps one entry per CDR3 protein. The data show 140,000 to 150,000 distinct CDR3 sequences, about 23% seen once. This CDR3 region has 16 residues. Trimming stripped 4 bases from V and 0 bases from J, with 14 bases between. The source is a human donor in good health. The sequenced sample was naive CD4+ T cells from blood. This chain connects TRBV12-3 or TRBV12-4 to TRBJ2-3; weak D call: TRBD2 (6 bases). The CDR3 is CASSSFGTLSTDTQYF. The CDR3 nucleotides are TGTGCCAGCAGTTCCTTCGGGACTCTTAGCACAGATACGCAGTATTTT.